This TCR beta chain was captured by sequencing in a study of Ad26.COV2.S vaccination and SARS-CoV-2 variants. Study summary: Into the muscle, Ad26.COV2.S was dosed once or twice, 56 days apart. Overall study findings and caveats: Total T cell responses, in the TCR breadth and depth analyses, may have been underestimated.

The J segment lost 4 bases and the V segment lost 4 bases, leaving 3 bases of the junction unmatched. Germline CDR1 and CDR2: MNHEY and SVGAGI. CDR3 length equals 13 residues. The treatment is: some 20 received Ad26.COV2.S at low or high dose, single or two shots; several received placebo; per-sample allocation not given. Sampling was performed 63 days after the first vaccine or placebo injection. Wuhan-strain spike was delivered by a replication-incompetent Ad26 vector. Relative to its sample, this clone is medium-sized. Its antigen is unidentified. Data came from immunoSEQ multiplex PCR; TCRdb stores just in-frame clones and leaves some out. Found here are 290,000 or so clones, approximately 87% of them singletons; the top ten hold around 3.5%.

The source is a person between 18 and 60 years old who received the Ad26.COV2.S COVID-19 vaccine or a placebo. This chain connects TRBV6-5 to TRBJ1-2; TRBD1 agrees at 7 bases. Here the sequenced sample was peripheral blood, taken in a trial of Ad26.COV2.S vaccine versus placebo. CDR3 amino acids: CASSSWDSYGYTF. CDR3 nucleotide sequence: TGTGCCAGCAGTTCCTGGGACAGCTATGGCTACACCTTC.